This T cell receptor beta chain was documented in a study of T cells in Graves' hyperthyroidism and ophthalmopathy. Patients having uncontrolled infection, another autoimmune disease, pregnancy or lactation were not included. Cells are PBMCs isolated from 9 to 10 ml of fresh blood. TCR beta CDR3 regions were amplified from RNA. The HTBI primer set drove a first-round RT-PCR of the TCR CDR3. TCRdb itself ran the multiplex PCR reads through MiXCR, one entry per CDR3 protein. There are hundreds of thousands of distinct CDR3 sequences in the sample; around 22% occur only once, and about 11% lies in the top ten. Whole-study findings and limits: Expanded thyroid clonotypes (above 0.001) were mostly also found in blood. Ophthalmopathy was identified by the model a median approximately 6.4 months ahead of onset.

This clonotype was observed at least ten times. What it binds is unknown. This TCR came from a woman aged 25 to 45 with Graves' ophthalmopathy. Sequencing used blood.

The CDR3 reads CASSPGTTQETQYF. The CDR3 DNA reads as TGTGCCAGCTCACCGGGGACCACCCAAGAGACCCAGTACTTC. J is TRBJ2-5 and V is TRBV18; D tentatively fits TRBD1 or TRBD2 (5 bases each). V lost 3 bases and J 1 base, leaving 9 bases between the germline ends. The CDR3 contains 14 residues. CDR1 and CDR2 (germline): KGHSH, LQKENI.